This entry is about one T cell receptor beta chain. The CDR3 sequence is 15 residues long. The germline V gene has CDR1 SGHRS and CDR2 YFSETQ. Losses at the gene ends were 4 bases for V and 6 bases for J; bases not matched to a gene: 11. The repertoire was sequenced with immunoSEQ multiplex PCR; TCRdb's copy has only in-frame clones and lacks some. The table records some 58,000 clones, roughly 91% of them present only once. The source of the sample is a study of blood T cell repertoires in COVID-19. Study overall: Acute and convalescent COVID-19 specimens originated in the United States, Italy and Spain. From T cells, B-cell-depleted T cells, or PBMCs came the material, which was cDNA or gDNA.

Input material: peripheral blood. This receptor was taken from a man between 50 and 59 years old with active COVID-19. This sequence joins TRBV5-1 and TRBJ2-3, with 7 bases matching TRBD2. CDR3 protein: CASSRDAGDRDTQYF. The CDR3 DNA reads as TGCGCCAGCAGCCGAGATGCGGGGGATCGGGATACGCAGTATTTT.